The clone carrying this T cell receptor (beta chain) was found many times. These data come from a study of regulatory T cells in long-lasting Graves disease. Germline lookup yields CDR1 MDHEN and CDR2 SYDVKM. The V and J ends lost 6 bases and 1 base respectively, with 6 bases between them. The CDR3 extends over 12 amino acids. Time point described: persistent/refractory GD, antithyroid drugs over 5 years with positive TRAb. Making the TCR library involved RNA that had been extracted from PBMCs. As collected, the peripheral blood samples measured roughly 8.6 milliliters each and went into EDTA tubes. Arm-PCR of CDR3 regions with iRepertoire HTBI primers generated TCR beta libraries. In the authors' methods: Identified across the samples were some 62 TRBV segments and 13 to 15 TRBJ segments. Each CDR3 protein gets one entry after TCRdb re-called the multiplex PCR reads with MiXCR. The authors' filters were not applied to this entry. This table has a few hundred thousand distinct CDR3 sequences, around 23% appearing once.

The source was peripheral blood mononuclear cells (PBMCs), collected when the disease was refractory, from a patient treated with antithyroid drugs. This TCR came from a woman in her forties with Graves disease. The rearrangement uses TRBV28 and TRBJ1-1; D gene unclear. The CDR3 loop reads CASRLTNTEAFF. CDR3 DNA: TGTGCCAGCAGATTAACGAACACTGAAGCTTTCTTT. The entire variable domain, with the rest obtained from reference TRBV28 and TRBJ1-1, is as follows: DVKVTQSSRYLVKRTGEKVFLECVQDMDHENMFWYRQDPGLGLRLIYFSYDVKMKEKGDIPEGYSVSREKKERFSLILESASTNQTSMYLCASRLTNTEAFFGQGTRLTVV.